This passage covers 27 T cell receptor beta chains from one sample sequenced in a study of T cells in localized non-small cell lung cancer (dated by TCRdb to 2020 to 2022). Libraries were built with the immunoSEQ multiplex PCR assay. The immuneACCESS repertoire file appears here via TCRdb, limited to in-frame rearrangements. These files lack a portion of the clones; in checked studies, under half of the deficit traces to unresolved V genes, and the cause of the others is not known. The sample table shows approximately 4,500 clones, and about 92% are seen once. The ten largest clonotypes hold less than 3% of the sample. The starting material was peripheral blood, obtained before any cancer treatment. The receptors come from a woman aged 35-75 years with stage I lung adenocarcinoma.

The chain recombines TRBV2 with TRBJ1-1; no clear D gene. The germline V gene encodes CDR1 SNHLY and CDR2 FYNNEI. This CDR3 has 10 amino acids. The germline V and J ends were trimmed by 7 bases and 4 bases, with 4 bases remaining between them. DNA for the CDR3: TGTGCCAGCACCCCCACTGAAGCTTTCTTT. This gives the protein CASTPTEAFF.

The chain combines TRBV7-9 with TRBJ2-7, with D perhaps TRBD1 or TRBD2 (5 bases each). Germline V gene sequence: CDR1 SEHNR, CDR2 FQNEAQ (reference sequence). CDR3 length: 14 residues. V lost 7 bases and J 0 bases, leaving 13 bases between the germline ends. CDR3 bases: TGTGCCAGCATCCACTCAGGGAGCTCCTACGAGCAGTACTTC. Its translation: CASIHSGSSYEQYF.

This clone occurred once. J is TRBJ2-3 and V is TRBV9; TRBD2 matches at 8 bases. The CDR3 has 16 residues. Germline lookup yields CDR1 SGDLS and CDR2 YYNGEE. The V gene end was trimmed by 4 bases and the J gene end by 0 bases; junction bases not matched to a gene: 7. In DNA form, the CDR3 reads TGTGCCAGCAGCAGGCCGGGACTAGGTAGCACAGATACGCAGTATTTT. It translates to CASSRPGLGSTDTQYF.

This chain uses TRBV6-4 with TRBJ1-1; D is possibly TRBD1 (6 bases). CDR1 is MRHNA, CDR2 SNTAGT, per germline. Deletions cut 4 bases from V and 1 base from J, with 7 bases between. CDR3 length: 13 amino acids. As DNA, the CDR3 is TGTGCCAGCAGTGCGACAGGGAACACTGAAGCTTTCTTT. This codes for CASSATGNTEAFF.

The chain couples TRBV11-3 to TRBJ2-1; 9 bases are shared with TRBD2. This CDR3 has 17 residues. Germline-derived CDR1 and CDR2 are SGHNT and YENEEA. V trimming: 5 bases; J trimming: 7 bases; junction bases outside the gene matches: 15. Here the CDR3 DNA reads TGTGCCAGCAGCGAAATCCGCGGGAGGGGGCGCATGAATGAGCAGTTCTTC. Translating it yields CASSEIRGRGRMNEQFF. The complete variable domain, with remaining parts taken from reference TRBV11-3 and TRBJ2-1, reads EAGVVQSPRYKIIEKKQPVAFWCNPISGHNTLYWYLQNLGQGPELLIRYENEEAVDDSQLPKDRFSAERLKGVDSTLKIQPAELGDSAVYLCASSEIRGRGRMNEQFFGPGTRLTVL.

The chain joins TRBV7-6 to TRBJ2-1, with D possibly matching TRBD1 (5 bases). Looked up from germline, CDR1 is SGHVS and CDR2 is FNYEAQ. CDR3 length equals 18 residues. Trimming left V 1 base short and J 3 bases short, with 19 bases between. CDR3 amino acids: CASSLGGSSYSLYNEQFF. CDR3 nucleotide sequence: TGTGCCAGCAGCTTAGGGGGCTCTTCCTACTCCCTCTACAATGAGCAGTTCTTC.

The genes are TRBV7-8 and TRBJ1-3; TRBD1 agrees at 7 bases. CDR1 is SGHVS and CDR2 is FQNEAQ in the germline V gene. Trimming took 5 bases from V and 7 from J; bases not matched to a gene: 11. The CDR3 totals 15 residues. The DNA of the CDR3 is TGTGCCAGCAGCCCCAGACAGGGAGGTGGCAACACCATATATTTT. Its protein product is CASSPRQGGGNTIYF. Full variable domain (missing parts from reference TRBV7-8 and TRBJ1-3): GAGVSQSPRYKVAKRGQDVALRCDPISGHVSLFWYQQALGQGPEFLTYFQNEAQLDKSGLPSDRFFAERPEGSVSTLKIQRTQQEDSAVYLCASSPRQGGGNTIYFGEGSWLTVV.

The chain combines TRBV5-1 with TRBJ2-7, with 10 bases matching TRBD1. V lost 0 bases and J lost 5; bases outside the gene matches: 5. The CDR3 covers 15 residues. The germline V gene encodes CDR1 SGHRS and CDR2 YFSETQ. This CDR3 is CASSLGGQGLDEQYF. Here the CDR3 DNA reads TGCGCCAGCAGCTTGGGGGGACAGGGGCTCGACGAGCAGTACTTC.

This clone was seen just once. The chain employs TRBV5-1 and TRBJ2-7; 10 positions match TRBD2. This CDR3 contains 15 residues. Germline V gene data show CDR1 as SGHRS and CDR2 as YFSETQ. Trimming at V came to 0 bases and at J to 3 bases, leaving 3 bases not matched to a gene. CDR3 sequence (DNA): TGCGCCAGCAGCTTGGGGGCTAGCGGGAGCTACGAGCAGTACTTC. It yields the protein CASSLGASGSYEQYF.

The rearrangement links TRBV19 to TRBJ2-7; a possible D gene is TRBD2 (6 bases). The CDR3 totals 16 residues. Germline CDR1 LNHDA, CDR2 SQIVND (reference sequence). Between the trimmed V and J ends, which lost 5 bases and 3 bases, there was a span of 20 bases. The CDR3 protein is CASSSLERAKDYEQYF. The CDR3 region has the DNA TGTGCCAGTAGTTCTCTCGAGCGGGCGAAGGACTACGAGCAGTACTTC.

The V gene is TRBV10-3, the J gene TRBJ1-1, with a tentative D call TRBD1 (6 bases). Trimming left V 6 bases short and J 2 bases short, with 13 bases between. The V gene's germline CDR1 is ENHRY and CDR2 SYGVKD. This CDR3 is built from 14 residues. Here the CDR3 reads CAISAGHPNTEAFF. The CDR3 coding sequence is TGTGCCATCAGCGCGGGACATCCTAACACTGAAGCTTTCTTT.

The rearrangement links TRBV5-6 to TRBJ2-3; the D gene is possibly TRBD1 (6 bases). Germline V gives CDR1 SGHDT, CDR2 YYEEEE. Trimming took 1 base from V and 4 from J, leaving 10 bases between them. This CDR3 is built from 14 residues. This chain's CDR3 is CASSLRTAPDTQYF. CDR3 bases: TGTGCCAGCAGCTTGCGGACAGCGCCAGATACGCAGTATTTT.

The rearrangement links TRBV7-8 to TRBJ2-5; TRBD1 agrees at 7 bases. The ends lost 5 bases at V and 2 bases at J; junction bases unmatched: 11. The CDR3 sequence is 16 residues long. Germline V gene sequence: CDR1 SGHVS, CDR2 FQNEAQ. CDR3 sequence (DNA): TGTGCCAGCAGCACCAGGACGACAGGGCCACAAGAGACCCAGTACTTC. As protein: CASSTRTTGPQETQYF.

This chain uses TRBV6-5 with TRBJ1-1; the D is unclear. Germline lookup yields CDR1 MNHEY and CDR2 SVGAGI. Trimming removed 6 bases at V and 4 bases at J, with 15 bases between. The CDR3 sequence is 14 residues long. The CDR3 DNA reads as TGTGCCAGCAGGATGAACCCAGAAATCACTGAAGCTTTCTTT. This encodes CASRMNPEITEAFF.

This chain links TRBV29-1 with TRBJ1-5, with 9 bases that match TRBD1. The germline V gene has CDR1 SQVTM and CDR2 ANQGSEA. V gave up 4 bases and J gave up 3 bases; unmatched junction bases: 7. CDR3 length equals 15 residues. The CDR3 loop is CSVAAGQGFNQPQHF. CDR3 DNA sequence: TGCAGCGTTGCCGCGGGACAGGGATTCAATCAGCCCCAGCATTTT.

The genes are TRBV30 and TRBJ2-7; possible D gene TRBD2, 5 bases. Trimming took off 0 bases at V and 7 bases at J, with 13 bases between the two ends. Per germline, CDR1 GTSNPN and CDR2 SVGIG (reference sequence). The CDR3 loop spans 13 amino acids. The CDR3 spells CAWSVFTRQEQYF. Written as DNA, the CDR3 is TGTGCCTGGAGTGTATTCACTAGGCAGGAGCAGTACTTC.

The gene calls are TRBV10-1 and TRBJ1-4; perhaps TRBD1 as D (5 bases). The CDR3 has 14 amino acids. Germline CDR1 WNHNN, CDR2 SYGVQD (reference sequence). Trimming took 6 bases from V and 3 from J, leaving 11 bases between them. Here the CDR3 DNA reads TGCGCCAGCAGCGAGGGACGGTCTAATGAAAAACTGTTTTTT. Translating gives CASSEGRSNEKLFF.

The rearrangement uses TRBV6-1 and TRBJ2-1; TRBD1 might be the D (6 bases). V shed 7 bases and J shed 1 base, with 14 bases lying between them. The CDR3 loop spans 15 amino acids. Germline V gives CDR1 MNHNS, CDR2 SASEGT. The CDR3 loop reads CASILTGGSYNEQFF. Written as DNA, the CDR3 is TGTGCCAGCATCCTGACAGGCGGATCCTACAATGAGCAGTTCTTC.

The chain links TRBV6-5 to TRBJ2-3, with D perhaps matching TRBD1 (5 bases). This CDR3 spans 13 amino acids. Trimming left V 4 bases short and J 6 bases short, with 11 bases between. Germline V lookup: CDR1 MNHEY, CDR2 SVGAGI. CDR3 sequence reads: CASSCLQEDTQYF. CDR3 sequence (DNA): TGTGCCAGCAGTTGCCTACAGGAGGATACGCAGTATTTT.

The chain carries TRBV11-1 and TRBJ1-2; 7 nucleotides match TRBD1. Trimming took 6 bases from V and 10 from J; bases not matched to a gene: 11. Germline CDR1 is SGHAT and CDR2 is FQDESV (reference sequence). This CDR3 is built from 13 residues. DNA of the CDR3: TGTGCCAGCAGTCACCCCGGGACAGCTATCTACACCTTC. Translation gives CASSHPGTAIYTF.

The chain couples TRBV5-1 to TRBJ2-3; D might be TRBD1 (5 bases). Trimming removed 2 bases at V and 5 bases at J, with 15 bases between. The CDR3 totals 15 residues. Germline V gene lookup returns CDR1 SGHRS and CDR2 YFSETQ. CDR3 nucleotides: TGCGCCAGCAGCTTAGGGGATAGTGCTAGAGATACGCAGTATTTT. Protein sequence: CASSLGDSARDTQYF.

This sequence joins TRBV19 and TRBJ2-5; D is possibly TRBD1 (6 bases). V was shortened by 5 bases and J by 2 bases, with 24 bases between the two germline ends. This CDR3 region has 18 residues. Germline CDR1 is LNHDA and CDR2 is SQIVND (reference sequence). CDR3 region: CASSPAPPGTWDQETQYF. CDR3 nucleotides: TGTGCCAGTAGTCCCGCCCCGCCGGGGACATGGGATCAAGAGACCCAGTACTTC.

The gene calls are TRBV11-3 and TRBJ2-3, with 10 bases fitting TRBD2. The CDR3 runs to 14 residues. The germline V gene has CDR1 SGHNT and CDR2 YENEEA. The trim removed 6 bases at V and 6 bases at J, leaving 6 bases unmatched. The CDR3 here is CASRTGLAYDTQYF. Here the CDR3 DNA reads TGTGCCAGCAGGACGGGACTAGCGTACGATACGCAGTATTTT.

This clone appeared once. The chain carries TRBV2 and TRBJ2-5; D is perhaps TRBD1 (5 bases). The CDR3 length is 14 residues. V gave up 0 bases and J gave up 5 bases, with 10 bases separating them. Per germline, CDR1 SNHLY and CDR2 FYNNEI. The CDR3 coding sequence is TGTGCCAGCAGTGAAGCAAGGCAGGGCGAGACCCAGTACTTC. It specifies CASSEARQGETQYF.

The V gene is TRBV7-2, the J gene TRBJ2-7; perhaps TRBD2 as D (5 bases). The CDR3 runs to 16 residues. Germline assignment: CDR1 SGHTA and CDR2 FQGNSA. V dropped 1 base and J dropped 2 bases, with 15 bases sitting between them. CDR3 sequence reads: CASSLEAFGAAYEQYF. The CDR3 bases are TGTGCCAGCAGCTTAGAGGCCTTCGGAGCGGCCTACGAGCAGTACTTC. The entire variable domain, with the rest obtained from reference TRBV7-2 and TRBJ2-7, is as follows: GAGVSQSPSNKVTEKGKDVELRCDPISGHTALYWYRQSLGQGLEFLIYFQGNSAPDKSGLPSDRFSAERTGGSVSTLTIQRTQQEDSAVYLCASSLEAFGAAYEQYFGPGTRLTVT.

This rearrangement joins TRBV5-4 to TRBJ1-1; 12 bases match TRBD1. The germline CDR1 and CDR2 sequences are SGHNT and YYREEE (reference sequence). Losses at the gene ends were 0 bases for V and 5 bases for J; bases not matched to a gene: 5. The CDR3 has 16 residues. The CDR3 here is CASSLGGTGGGTEAFF. The DNA of the CDR3 is TGTGCCAGCAGCTTGGGGGGGACAGGGGGCGGAACTGAAGCTTTCTTT. Based on the CDR3 plus reference TRBV5-4 and TRBJ1-1, the full variable domain is ETGVTQSPTHLIKTRGQQVTLRCSSQSGHNTVSWYQQALGQGPQFIFQYYREEENGRGNFPPRFSGLQFPNYSSELNVNALELDDSALYLCASSLGGTGGGTEAFFGQGTRLTVV.

The chain joins TRBV30 to TRBJ2-3; 8 bases fit TRBD2. CDR1 and CDR2 (germline): GTSNPN, SVGIG (reference sequence). Trimming at V came to 3 bases and at J to 5 bases, leaving 7 bases not matched to a gene. The CDR3 extends over 14 amino acids. CDR3 bases: TGTGCCTGGAGATCGAGCGGGAGTATAGATACGCAGTATTTT. It codes for CAWRSSGSIDTQYF.